This TCR beta chain was sequenced for a study of response to subunit inactivated influenza vaccine. The V end was cut by 0 bases, the J end by 12 bases, with 12 bases between. CDR1 and CDR2 from the germline V gene are ENHRY and SYGVKD. The CDR3 extends over 12 amino acids. TCRdb passed the RT-PCR reads through MiXCR, listing each CDR3 protein once. The sample shows some 540,000 distinct CDR3 sequences, 20% to 25% of them seen only once. This clonotype occurred a few times. The sample also formed part of further work on T cells expressing NK-cell markers. That publication notes: It was by 5'RACE template switching with UMIs that TCR beta cDNA was made. In the group of eight sequenced donors, seven were HCMV-seropositive and one was seronegative.

The source of this sequence is a man between 50 and 59 years old who received an inactivated influenza vaccine. This sequence joins TRBV10-3 and TRBJ2-7, with a weak D call TRBD1 (5 bases). The material was CD4+ T cells sorted from PBMCs, obtained roughly 13 days after vaccination. CDR3 bases: TGTGCCATCAGTGAGTCGGAAGGGGCGGCGTACTTC. This sequence encodes CAISESEGAAYF.